This T cell receptor (beta chain) was profiled in a study of cytomegalovirus exposure and HLA in healthy donors. Vbeta (60) and Jbeta (13) primers were used in the PCR. Repertoires were generated with immunoSEQ multiplex PCR, while TCRdb's copy carries only in-frame clones and drops some. The table lists approximately 150,000 clones, 70% to 85% of them singletons, with approximately 9.7% in the top ten. The V segment lost 2 bases and the J segment 3 bases; nucleotides outside the gene matches: 0. This CDR3 has 13 residues. Germline CDR1 is SGHNT and CDR2 is YYREEE (reference sequence). Sequencing used PBMCs. This receptor was identified in a woman aged 60 to 75 in good health and CMV-seropositive. The chain joins TRBV5-4 to TRBJ2-7; the match to TRBD2 covers 9 bases. The CDR3 DNA is TGTGCCAGCAGCTTACTAGCGGGCTACGAGCAGTACTTC. Its translation: CASSLLAGYEQYF.